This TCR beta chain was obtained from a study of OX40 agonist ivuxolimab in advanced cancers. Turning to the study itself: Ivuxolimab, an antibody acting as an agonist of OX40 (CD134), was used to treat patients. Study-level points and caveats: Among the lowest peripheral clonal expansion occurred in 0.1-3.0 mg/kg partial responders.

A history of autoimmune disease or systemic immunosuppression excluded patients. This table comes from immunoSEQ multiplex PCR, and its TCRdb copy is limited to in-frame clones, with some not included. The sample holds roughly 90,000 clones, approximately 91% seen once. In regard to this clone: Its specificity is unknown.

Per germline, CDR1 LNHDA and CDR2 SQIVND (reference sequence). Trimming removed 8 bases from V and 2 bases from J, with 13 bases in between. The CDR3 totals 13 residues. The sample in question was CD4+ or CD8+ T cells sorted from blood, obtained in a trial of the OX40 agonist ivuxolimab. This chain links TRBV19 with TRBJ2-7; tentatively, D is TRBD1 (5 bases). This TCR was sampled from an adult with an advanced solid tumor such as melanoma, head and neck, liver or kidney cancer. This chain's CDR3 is CASGQGFTYEQYF. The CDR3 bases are TGTGCCAGTGGTCAGGGTTTCACCTACGAGCAGTACTTC. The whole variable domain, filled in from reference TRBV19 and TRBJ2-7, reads DGGITQSPKYLFRKEGQNVTLSCEQNLNHDAMYWYRQDPGQGLRLIYYSQIVNDFQKGDIAEGYSVSREKKESFPLTVTSAQKNPTAFYLCASGQGFTYEQYFGPGTRLTVT.